Below, 17 T cell receptor beta chains from the same sample are listed, as sequenced in a study of blood T cell repertoires in COVID-19. Some clones are missing from TCRdb's copy, which holds only in-frame ones; the method was immunoSEQ multiplex PCR. The sample contains tens of thousands of clones, roughly 90% of which appear only once. What was sequenced was peripheral blood. The receptors originated from a man in his fifties or sixties with acute or convalescent COVID-19.

The rearrangement uses TRBV15 and TRBJ2-1, with a tentative D call TRBD2 (7 bases). Germline V CDR1 and CDR2: LNHNV, YYDKDF (reference sequence). CDR3 length equals 15 residues. V dropped 1 base and J dropped 4 bases, with 11 bases sitting between them. The CDR3 spells CATSRGGGRYNEQFF. The DNA for the CDR3 is TGTGCCACCAGCAGAGGGGGGGGGCGTTACAATGAGCAGTTCTTC.

The rearrangement links TRBV10-3 to TRBJ1-2, with 8 bases that match TRBD1. Germline V gene lookup returns CDR1 ENHRY and CDR2 SYGVKD. V lost 6 bases, J lost 7 bases, and 13 bases stayed unmatched. The length of the CDR3 is 15 residues. The CDR3 sequence is CAIRSLETGVGGYTF. The CDR3 DNA sequence: TGTGCCATCAGGAGCCTTGAGACAGGGGTGGGTGGCTACACCTTC.

This chain connects TRBV18 to TRBJ1-1; D gene unclear. The CDR3 has 13 amino acids. The ends were cut back, 5 bases at V and 8 bases at J, with 15 bases in the middle. Germline lookup yields CDR1 KGHSH and CDR2 LQKENI. CDR3 amino acids: CASSFNNFQEAFF. In DNA form, the CDR3 reads TGTGCCAGCTCATTTAACAATTTCCAAGAAGCTTTCTTT.

The rearrangement links TRBV11-3 to TRBJ1-1; D might be TRBD1 (5 bases). The germline V gene has CDR1 SGHNT and CDR2 YENEEA. Trimming pared 0 bases from V and 9 bases from J, leaving 17 bases between. The CDR3 extends over 15 amino acids. The CDR3 DNA sequence: TGTGCCAGCAGCTTAGAATCGGCAGGGAATTCTCAAGCTTTCTTT. Translating gives CASSLESAGNSQAFF. Supplemented by reference TRBV11-3 and TRBJ1-1, the full variable domain reads EAGVVQSPRYKIIEKKQPVAFWCNPISGHNTLYWYLQNLGQGPELLIRYENEEAVDDSQLPKDRFSAERLKGVDSTLKIQPAELGDSAVYLCASSLESAGNSQAFFGQGTRLTVV.

This clone is a singleton in its sample. J is TRBJ1-2 and V is TRBV2; 7 bases map to TRBD1. The V gene end was trimmed by 3 bases and the J gene end by 2 bases; junction bases not matched to a gene: 0. Germline CDR1 and CDR2: SNHLY and FYNNEI. CDR3 length equals 13 residues. CDR3 in amino acids: CASSEGQNYGYTF. The CDR3 DNA sequence: TGTGCCAGCAGTGAGGGACAGAACTATGGCTACACCTTC.

This clone has only a few counts. This chain connects TRBV7-2 to TRBJ2-3; D ambiguous. Trimming stripped 2 bases from V and 4 bases from J, with 4 bases between. This CDR3 region has 12 residues. Germline-derived CDR1 and CDR2 are SGHTA and FQGNSA. CDR3 sequence: CASSLSPDTQYF. In DNA form, the CDR3 reads TGTGCCAGCAGCTTATCTCCAGATACGCAGTATTTT.

The chain employs TRBV18 and TRBJ1-4, with TRBD1 matching 8 bases. V lost 2 bases and J lost 7; bases outside the gene matches: 6. Germline loops: CDR1 KGHSH, CDR2 LQKENI. There are 15 residues in the CDR3. The CDR3 DNA reads TGTGCCAGCTCACCAGGCAGGGGGCGAGGTGAAAAACTGTTTTTT. Translated, it gives CASSPGRGRGEKLFF.

This clone was counted once. The gene calls are TRBV4-1 and TRBJ1-2, with no clear D. This CDR3 is 16 amino acids long. The V gene lost 2 bases and the J gene lost 4 bases, with 17 bases spanning the gap. Per germline, CDR1 MGHRA and CDR2 YSYEKL. CDR3 region: CASSQLQASSFYGYTF. Here the CDR3 DNA reads TGCGCCAGCAGCCAACTCCAGGCGTCGAGTTTCTATGGCTACACCTTC.

V and J are TRBV7-9 and TRBJ2-1, with D possibly being TRBD1 (6 bases). Between the trimmed V and J ends, which lost 9 bases and 4 bases, there was a span of 10 bases. The CDR3 is 12 amino acids. Germline V gene sequence: CDR1 SEHNR, CDR2 FQNEAQ (reference sequence). The CDR3 sequence: CASTGLYNEQFF. CDR3 DNA sequence: TGTGCCAGTACAGGGTTGTACAATGAGCAGTTCTTC.

V and J are TRBV6-5 and TRBJ1-1; D remains unclear. The V gene's germline CDR1 is MNHEY and CDR2 SVGAGI. The CDR3 sequence is 15 residues long. Trimming left V 0 bases short and J 1 base short, with 9 bases between. The CDR3 protein is CASSYSGASNTEAFF. The CDR3 nucleotides read TGTGCCAGCAGTTACTCCGGAGCTTCGAACACTGAAGCTTTCTTT.

The rearrangement uses TRBV19 and TRBJ1-5; TRBD1 aligns across 10 bases. There are 15 residues in the CDR3. With 7 bases clipped from V and 7 bases from J, the junction kept 10 bases outside the gene matches. Germline lookup yields CDR1 LNHDA and CDR2 SQIVND (reference sequence). The CDR3 nucleotides are TGTGCCAGTACCACGACAGGGGGCTCAGGACAGCCCCAGCATTTT. This codes for CASTTTGGSGQPQHF.

The rearrangement uses TRBV6-5 and TRBJ1-2; tentative D call: TRBD1 (5 bases). The CDR3 runs 14 residues. Trimming took off 5 bases at V and 6 bases at J, with 16 bases between the two ends. CDR1 and CDR2 (germline): MNHEY, SVGAGI. CDR3 DNA: TGTGCCAGCAGTACCTCGGGAGCGGGGGATGGCTACACCTTC. Residues: CASSTSGAGDGYTF.

The chain uses TRBV28 and TRBJ2-3; a weak D match, TRBD1 (6 bases). Trimming left V 3 bases short and J 4 bases short, with 14 bases between. The CDR3 is made up of 15 amino acids. Germline assignment: CDR1 MDHEN and CDR2 SYDVKM. The CDR3 bases are TGTGCCAGCAGTTTCTATCAGGGGTTCGCAGATACGCAGTATTTT. Its protein product is CASSFYQGFADTQYF.

The genes are TRBV19 and TRBJ1-4; D is unresolved. The CDR3 has 13 residues. Trimming stripped 6 bases from V and 8 bases from J, with 13 bases between. The germline V gene encodes CDR1 LNHDA and CDR2 SQIVND (reference sequence). DNA of the CDR3: TGTGCCAGTAGCCGCCGAGACGGGGAAAAACTGTTTTTT. It yields the protein CASSRRDGEKLFF.

This clone was counted a single time. This sequence joins TRBV5-4 and TRBJ1-1; D gene unclear. The CDR3 totals 13 residues. Trimming stripped 4 bases from V and 4 bases from J, with 11 bases between. From germline, CDR1 is SGHNT and CDR2 YYREEE (reference sequence). CDR3 protein: CASSPFTGTEAFF. As DNA, the CDR3 is TGTGCCAGCAGCCCATTCACGGGCACTGAAGCTTTCTTT.

The chain carries TRBV12-3 or TRBV12-4 and TRBJ1-4, with a possible D match to TRBD1 (5 bases). The CDR3 length is 12 residues. Trimming pared 6 bases from V and 7 bases from J, leaving 9 bases between. The DNA for the CDR3 is TGTGCCAGCAGACAGGATCCTGAAAAACTGTTTTTT. Translation: CASRQDPEKLFF.

The chain employs TRBV20-1 and TRBJ1-1; D might be TRBD1 (6 bases). The CDR3 is 11 amino acids. Germline CDR1 is DFQATT and CDR2 is SNEGSKA (reference sequence). The V gene lost 5 bases and the J gene lost 11 bases, with 15 bases spanning the gap. This CDR3 is CSAGGQLVAFF. The CDR3 DNA is TGCAGTGCTGGAGGACAGCTCGTGGCTTTCTTT.